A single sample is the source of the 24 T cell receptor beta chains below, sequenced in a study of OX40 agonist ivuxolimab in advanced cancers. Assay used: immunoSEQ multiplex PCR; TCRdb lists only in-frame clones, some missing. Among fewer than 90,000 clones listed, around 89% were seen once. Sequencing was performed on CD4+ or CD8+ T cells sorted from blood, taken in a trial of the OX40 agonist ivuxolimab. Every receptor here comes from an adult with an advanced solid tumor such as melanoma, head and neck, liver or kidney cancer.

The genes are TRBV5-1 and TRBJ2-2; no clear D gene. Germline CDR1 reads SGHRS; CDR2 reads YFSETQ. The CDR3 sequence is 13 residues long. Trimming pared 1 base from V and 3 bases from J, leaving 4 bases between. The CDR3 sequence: CASSLLDTGELFF. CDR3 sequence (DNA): TGCGCCAGCAGCTTGTTGGACACCGGGGAGCTGTTTTTT.

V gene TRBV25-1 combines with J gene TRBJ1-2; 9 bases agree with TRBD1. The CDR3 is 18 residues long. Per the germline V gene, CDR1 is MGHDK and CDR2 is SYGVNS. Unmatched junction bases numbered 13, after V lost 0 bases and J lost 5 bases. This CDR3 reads CASSEYSGQGAGIYGYTF. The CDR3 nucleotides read TGTGCCAGCAGTGAATACTCGGGACAGGGAGCGGGTATTTATGGCTACACCTTC.

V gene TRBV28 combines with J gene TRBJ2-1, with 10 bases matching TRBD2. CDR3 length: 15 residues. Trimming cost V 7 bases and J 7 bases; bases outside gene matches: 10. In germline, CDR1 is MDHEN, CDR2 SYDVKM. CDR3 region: CASTRGDSGRNEQFF. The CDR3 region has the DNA TGTGCCAGCACCAGGGGAGATAGCGGGAGGAATGAGCAGTTCTTC.

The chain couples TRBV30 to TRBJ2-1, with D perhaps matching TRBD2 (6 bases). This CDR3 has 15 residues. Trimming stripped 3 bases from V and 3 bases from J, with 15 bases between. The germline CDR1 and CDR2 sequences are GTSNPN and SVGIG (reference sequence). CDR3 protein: CAWRLASDFYNEQFF. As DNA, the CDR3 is TGTGCCTGGAGGTTAGCTAGCGACTTCTACAATGAGCAGTTCTTC. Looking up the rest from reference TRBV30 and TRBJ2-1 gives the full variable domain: SQTIHQWPATLVQPVGSPLSLECTVEGTSNPNLYWYRQAAGRGLQLLFYSVGIGQISSEVPQNLSASRPQDRQFILSSKKLLLSDSGFYLCAWRLASDFYNEQFFGPGTRLTVL.

DNA for the CDR3: TGTGCCAGCTCCCAACCGCCGGGGGGTGCCTACGAGCAGTACTTC. Amino acid sequence: CASSQPPGGAYEQYF. The V and J genes are TRBV6-6 and TRBJ2-7; 7 bases fit TRBD2. V was clipped by 8 bases and J by 2 bases; unmatched bases: 12. Germline assignment: CDR1 MNHNY and CDR2 SVGAGI (reference sequence). This CDR3 has 15 residues.

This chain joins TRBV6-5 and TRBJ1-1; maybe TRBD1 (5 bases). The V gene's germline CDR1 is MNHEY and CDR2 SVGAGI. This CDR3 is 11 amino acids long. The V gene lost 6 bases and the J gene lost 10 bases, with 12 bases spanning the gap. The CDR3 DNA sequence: TGTGCCAGCAGCTCGGGACCTGTAGCTTTCTTT. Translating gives CASSSGPVAFF.

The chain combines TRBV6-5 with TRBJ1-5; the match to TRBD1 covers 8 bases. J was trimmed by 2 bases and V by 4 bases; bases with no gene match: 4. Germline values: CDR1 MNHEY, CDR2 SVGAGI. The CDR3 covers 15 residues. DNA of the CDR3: TGTGCCAGCAGTTCCCAGGGGGCGGGCAATCAGCCCCAGCATTTT. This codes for CASSSQGAGNQPQHF.

CDR3 amino acids: CAISERSYEQYF. The CDR3, as DNA: TGTGCCATCAGTGAACGGTCCTACGAGCAGTACTTC. The chain employs TRBV10-3 and TRBJ2-7, with D unclear. Germline V CDR1 and CDR2: ENHRY, SYGVKD. This CDR3 has 12 residues. Trimming removed 3 bases from V and 1 base from J, with 4 bases in between.

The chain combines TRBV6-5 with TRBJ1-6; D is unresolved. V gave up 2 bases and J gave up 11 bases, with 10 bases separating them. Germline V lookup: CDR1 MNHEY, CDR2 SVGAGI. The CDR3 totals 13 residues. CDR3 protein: CASSYQHRAPLHF. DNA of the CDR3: TGTGCCAGCAGTTACCAACACAGAGCACCCCTCCACTTT.

The chain's CDR3 is CAISVGLAGARSTDTQYF. Written as DNA, the CDR3 is TGTGCCATCAGTGTAGGTCTAGCGGGAGCGCGCAGCACAGATACGCAGTATTTT. The V gene is TRBV10-3, the J gene TRBJ2-3, with TRBD2 matching 10 bases. J gave up 0 bases and V 4 bases, and 10 bases lay outside the gene matches. The CDR3 is 18 amino acids. Germline V gene sequence: CDR1 ENHRY, CDR2 SYGVKD.

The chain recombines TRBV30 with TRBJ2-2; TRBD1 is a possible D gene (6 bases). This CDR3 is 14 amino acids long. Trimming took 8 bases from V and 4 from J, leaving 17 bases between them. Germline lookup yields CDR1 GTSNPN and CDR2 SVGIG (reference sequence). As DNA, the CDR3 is TGTGCCCGACATAATACAGGGTCCACCGGGGAGCTGTTTTTT. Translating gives CARHNTGSTGELFF.

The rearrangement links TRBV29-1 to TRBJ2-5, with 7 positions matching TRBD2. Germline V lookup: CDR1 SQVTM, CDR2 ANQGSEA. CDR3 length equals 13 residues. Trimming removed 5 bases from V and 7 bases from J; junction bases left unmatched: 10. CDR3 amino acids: CSVLPGGGGTQYF. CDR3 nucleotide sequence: TGCAGCGTTCTCCCGGGAGGTGGGGGGACCCAGTACTTC.

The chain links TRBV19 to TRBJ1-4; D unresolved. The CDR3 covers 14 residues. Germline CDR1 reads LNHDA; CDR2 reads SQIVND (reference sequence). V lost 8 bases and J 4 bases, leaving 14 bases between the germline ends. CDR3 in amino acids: CASSTTGNNEKLFF. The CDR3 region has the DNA TGTGCCAGTTCGACTACGGGGAATAATGAAAAACTGTTTTTT.

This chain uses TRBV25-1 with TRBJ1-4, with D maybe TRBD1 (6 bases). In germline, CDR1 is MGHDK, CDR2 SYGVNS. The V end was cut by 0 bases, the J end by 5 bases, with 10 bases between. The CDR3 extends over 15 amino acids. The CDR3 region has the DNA TGTGCCAGCAGTGAATACAGGGGACCGAATGAAAAACTGTTTTTT. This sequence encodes CASSEYRGPNEKLFF.

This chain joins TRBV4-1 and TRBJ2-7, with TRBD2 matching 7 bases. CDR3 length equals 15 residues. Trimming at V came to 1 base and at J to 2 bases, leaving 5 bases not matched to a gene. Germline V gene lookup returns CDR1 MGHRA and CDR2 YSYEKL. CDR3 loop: CASSQAPSGTYEQYF. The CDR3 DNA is TGCGCCAGCAGCCAAGCTCCTAGCGGAACCTACGAGCAGTACTTC.

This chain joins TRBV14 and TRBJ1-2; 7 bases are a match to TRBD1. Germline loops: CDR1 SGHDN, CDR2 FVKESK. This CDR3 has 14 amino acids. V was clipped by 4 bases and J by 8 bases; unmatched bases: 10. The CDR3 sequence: CASSLEGALGGYTF. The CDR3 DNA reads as TGTGCCAGCAGCCTTGAGGGGGCCTTAGGCGGCTACACCTTC.

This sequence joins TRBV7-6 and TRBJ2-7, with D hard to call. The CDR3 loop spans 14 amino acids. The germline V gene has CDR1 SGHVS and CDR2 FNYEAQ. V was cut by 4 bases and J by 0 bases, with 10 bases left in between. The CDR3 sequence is CASSSSRNSYEQYF. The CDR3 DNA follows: TGTGCCAGCAGCTCAAGCCGGAACTCCTACGAGCAGTACTTC.

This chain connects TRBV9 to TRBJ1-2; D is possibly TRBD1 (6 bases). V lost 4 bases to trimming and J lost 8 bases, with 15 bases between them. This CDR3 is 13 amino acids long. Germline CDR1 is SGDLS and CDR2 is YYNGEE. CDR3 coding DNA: TGTGCCAGCAGCCTGCACGGGGGGGGCGGCTACACCTTC. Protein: CASSLHGGGGYTF. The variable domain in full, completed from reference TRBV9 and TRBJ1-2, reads DSGVTQTPKHLITATGQRVTLRCSPRSGDLSVYWYQQSLDQGLQFLIQYYNGEERAKGNILERFSAQQFPDLHSELNLSSLELGDSALYFCASSLHGGGGYTFGSGTRLTVV.

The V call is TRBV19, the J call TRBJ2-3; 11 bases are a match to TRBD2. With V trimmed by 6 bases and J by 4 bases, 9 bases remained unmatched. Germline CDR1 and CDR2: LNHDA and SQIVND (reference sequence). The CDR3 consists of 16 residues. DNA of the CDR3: TGTGCCAGTAGAGAAAATAGCGGGAGGGCCGCAGATACGCAGTATTTT. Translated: CASRENSGRAADTQYF. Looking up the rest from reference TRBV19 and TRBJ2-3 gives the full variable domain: DGGITQSPKYLFRKEGQNVTLSCEQNLNHDAMYWYRQDPGQGLRLIYYSQIVNDFQKGDIAEGYSVSREKKESFPLTVTSAQKNPTAFYLCASRENSGRAADTQYFGPGTRLTVL.

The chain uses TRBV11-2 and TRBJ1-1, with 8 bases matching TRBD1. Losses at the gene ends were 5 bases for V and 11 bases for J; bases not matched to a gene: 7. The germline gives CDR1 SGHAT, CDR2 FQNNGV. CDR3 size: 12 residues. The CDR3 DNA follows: TGTGCCAGCAGCACCTCACAGGGGGTGGCTTTCTTT. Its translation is CASSTSQGVAFF. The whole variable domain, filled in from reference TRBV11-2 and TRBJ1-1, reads EAGVAQSPRYKIIEKRQSVAFWCNPISGHATLYWYQQILGQGPKLLIQFQNNGVVDDSQLPKDRFSAERLKGVDSTLKIQPAKLEDSAVYLCASSTSQGVAFFGQGTRLTVV.

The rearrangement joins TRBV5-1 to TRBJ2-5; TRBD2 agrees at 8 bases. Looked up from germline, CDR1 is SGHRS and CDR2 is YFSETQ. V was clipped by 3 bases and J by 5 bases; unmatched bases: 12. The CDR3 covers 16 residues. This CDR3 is CASSSGTSSGRETQYF. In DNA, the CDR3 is TGCGCCAGCAGCTCCGGGACTAGTAGTGGCAGGGAGACCCAGTACTTC.

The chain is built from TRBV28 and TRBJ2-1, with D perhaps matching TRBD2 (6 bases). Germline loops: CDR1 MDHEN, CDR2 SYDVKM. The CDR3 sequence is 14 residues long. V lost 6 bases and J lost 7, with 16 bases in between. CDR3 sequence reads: CASSLEGFGNEQFF. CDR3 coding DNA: TGTGCCAGCAGCTTGGAGGGTTTCGGTAATGAGCAGTTCTTC. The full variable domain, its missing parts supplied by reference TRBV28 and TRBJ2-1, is DVKVTQSSRYLVKRTGEKVFLECVQDMDHENMFWYRQDPGLGLRLIYFSYDVKMKEKGDIPEGYSVSREKKERFSLILESASTNQTSMYLCASSLEGFGNEQFFGPGTRLTVL.

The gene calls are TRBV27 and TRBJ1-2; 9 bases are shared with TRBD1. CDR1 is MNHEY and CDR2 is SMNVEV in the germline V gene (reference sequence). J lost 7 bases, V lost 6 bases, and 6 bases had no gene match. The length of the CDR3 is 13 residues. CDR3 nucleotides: TGTGCCAGCAGCCTACAGGGGGCGCCTGGCTACACCTTC. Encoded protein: CASSLQGAPGYTF.

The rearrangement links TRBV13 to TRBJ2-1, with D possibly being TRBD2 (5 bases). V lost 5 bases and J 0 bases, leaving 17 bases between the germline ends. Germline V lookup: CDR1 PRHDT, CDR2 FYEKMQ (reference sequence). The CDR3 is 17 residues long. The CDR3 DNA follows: TGTGCCAGCAGCGAAGGTACGCGGCTAGCCTCCTACAATGAGCAGTTCTTC. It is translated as CASSEGTRLASYNEQFF.